Listed below are T cell receptor beta chains from one sample, sequenced in a study of blood T cell repertoires in COVID-19. Libraries were prepared by immunoSEQ multiplex PCR; TCRdb keeps only in-frame clonotypes and omits some of them. The sample lists tens of thousands of clones; 65% to 80% were seen once. Sequencing was done on a sample of peripheral blood. These receptors were collected from a man aged 60 to 75 with acute or convalescent COVID-19. CDR3s include the opening cysteine and the closing phenylalanine or tryptophan. The D gene is left open where the match is weak. The listing skips clone size in some rows; elsewhere it reads once, few, many or a size class.

-	TRBV5-1	TRBJ2-5	TRBD2	TGCGCCAGCAGCACTGGACTAGCGGGAGGAATGGAGACCCAGTACTTC	CASSTGLAGGMETQYF
-	TRBV7-3	TRBJ2-3	TRBD2	TGTGCCAGCAGCGTGGGACTAGCGGGAATCACAGATACGCAGTATTTT	CASSVGLAGITDTQYF
-	TRBV6-5	TRBJ2-7	TRBD2	TGTGCCAGCAGTACCGGGACTAGGATCTACGAGCAGTACTTC	CASSTGTRIYEQYF
-	TRBV18	TRBJ1-4	TRBD1	TGTGCCAGCTCACCGGAAAGGAGGACAGGTGAAAAACTGTTTTTT	CASSPERRTGEKLFF
-	TRBV18	TRBJ2-1	TRBD1	TGTGCCAGCTCACCACAAGGGACAGGGGACTATGAGCAGTTCTTC	CASSPQGTGDYEQFF
few	TRBV27	TRBJ2-1	TRBD1	TGTGCCAGCAGTCCCTCGGACAGGGGGCAGAATGAGCAGTTCTTC	CASSPSDRGQNEQFF
-	TRBV27	TRBJ2-1	TRBD2	TGTGCCAGCAGTCCCTTTGCCCTTAGCGGGAGAGGCCATGAGCAGTTCTTC	CASSPFALSGRGHEQFF
-	TRBV7-8	TRBJ1-5	-	TGTGCCAGCAGCTTAGACAGGGTGGGCAATCAGCCCCAGCATTTT	CASSLDRVGNQPQHF
-	TRBV5-1	TRBJ2-3	TRBD2	TGCGCCAGCAGCAAAGGGACTAGCGGGAGTGCAGATACGCAGTATTTT	CASSKGTSGSADTQYF
-	TRBV7-9	TRBJ2-7	-	TGTGCCAGCAGCCCCGATTTCGGCTACGAGCAGTACTTC	CASSPDFGYEQYF
-	TRBV6-2/TRBV6-3	TRBJ1-4	TRBD1	TGTGCCAGCAGTCACCGGACAGGGCGGAATGAAAAACTGTTTTTT	CASSHRTGRNEKLFF
few	TRBV30	TRBJ2-3	-	TGTGCCTGGAGTACCCGGTGGGGGCGGGGGACAGATACGCAGTATTTT	CAWSTRWGRGTDTQYF
-	TRBV21-1	TRBJ2-7	-	TGTGCCACCCTAGTTTTGAGCGGGAGGAGGTACGAGCAGTACTTC	CATLVLSGRRYEQYF
few	TRBV5-6	TRBJ2-1	TRBD2	TGTGCCAGCAGCTTGGAGGGTAGCGGGGAGGATGAGCAGTTCTTC	CASSLEGSGEDEQFF
-	TRBV7-6	TRBJ2-3	-	TGTGCCAGCAGCTTAGGACCGACAGATACAGATACGCAGTATTTT	CASSLGPTDTDTQYF
many	TRBV28	TRBJ1-6	-	TGTGCCAGCAGTTACCCCTCTCTGGCGGGGATGAATTCACCCCTCCACTTT	CASSYPSLAGMNSPLHF
-	TRBV29-1	TRBJ2-7	-	TGCAGCGGTGAGGTGGGCAGAGCTCCCTACGAGCAGTACTTC	CSGEVGRAPYEQYF
-	TRBV3-1/TRBV3-2	TRBJ1-5	TRBD1	TGTGCCAGCAGTCAACCAGGGGACAGGAGGTATCAGCCCCAGCATTTT	CASSQPGDRRYQPQHF
-	TRBV7-3	TRBJ2-5	-	TGTGCCAGCAGCTTAGGGCCCCAAGAGACCCAGTACTTC	CASSLGPQETQYF